These T cell receptor beta chains were read from a single sample in a study of technical replicates of blood from a few donors. Profiled with immunoSEQ multiplex PCR; TCRdb holds only in-frame clones, not every one. Seen here are 75,000 to 100,000 clones, around 94% observed once, and the top ten hold 0.38%. The sequenced material came from T cells isolated from PBMCs. These TCRs come from a human donor in good health. Each CDR3 is given with its conserved first and last residue. A D gene is named only where the DNA matches it firmly. Clone size is stated in some rows and not others, as once, few, many or a class when expanded.

>TRBV27|NA|TRBJ1-5|TRBD1
CASSLSGTGNQPQHF
TGTGCCAGCAGTTTGTCCGGGACAGGTAATCAGCCCCAGCATTTT
>TRBV7-9|NA|TRBJ2-7|NA
CASSSGTTLFYEQYF
TGTGCCAGCAGCTCTGGGACAACTCTGTTCTACGAGCAGTACTTC
>TRBV30|NA|TRBJ1-4|TRBD1
CAWNAQGQGVSLFF
TGTGCCTGGAATGCGCAAGGGCAGGGGGTCTCACTGTTTTTT
>TRBV5-6|once|TRBJ2-3|TRBD2
CASSFRLAVTDTQYF
TGTGCCAGCAGCTTTAGACTAGCCGTCACAGATACGCAGTATTTT
>TRBV9|NA|TRBJ2-2|TRBD1
CASSVVQGAGELFF
TGTGCCAGCAGCGTAGTACAGGGGGCCGGGGAGCTGTTTTTT
>TRBV19|NA|TRBJ1-2|NA
CASSTKGAGLRGYTF
TGTGCCAGTAGTACCAAAGGGGCGGGGCTACGAGGCTACACCTTC
>TRBV18|once|TRBJ2-2|NA
CASSPPSGLNTGELFF
TGTGCCAGCTCACCACCGAGCGGGCTCAACACCGGGGAGCTGTTTTTT
>TRBV7-2|NA|TRBJ2-7|TRBD2
CASSLTSGIYEQYF
TGTGCCAGCAGCTTAACTAGCGGGATCTACGAGCAGTACTTC
>TRBV4-1|NA|TRBJ2-2|TRBD1
CASSPAGTGQDTGELFF
TGCGCCAGCAGCCCCGCGGGGACAGGGCAAGACACCGGGGAGCTGTTTTTT
>TRBV4-2|NA|TRBJ1-1|NA
CASSQGSGTEAFF
TGTGCCAGCAGCCAGGGATCAGGGACTGAAGCTTTCTTT
>TRBV2|NA|TRBJ1-5|NA
CASSELGRSNQPQHF
TGTGCCAGCAGTGAATTGGGCAGAAGCAATCAGCCCCAGCATTTT
>TRBV11-3|NA|TRBJ2-3|NA
CASSPRDNPSTDTQYF
TGTGCCAGCAGCCCCAGGGACAACCCGAGCACAGATACGCAGTATTTT
>TRBV28|NA|TRBJ2-7|NA
CASRRDSSKTDF
TGTGCCAGCCGTCGGGACTCCTCAAAGACCGACTTC
>TRBV5-1|NA|TRBJ2-1|TRBD2
CASSLNIGGSSYNEQFF
TGCGCCAGCAGCTTGAATATAGGCGGGAGCTCCTACAATGAGCAGTTCTTC
>TRBV7-9|NA|TRBJ1-4|NA
CASSLAMNRVEKLFF
TGTGCCAGCAGCTTAGCAATGAACAGAGTTGAAAAACTGTTTTTT
>TRBV4-3|NA|TRBJ1-2|NA
CASSQDYQNGYGYTF
TGCGCCAGCAGCCAAGATTATCAGAATGGCTATGGCTACACCTTC
>TRBV28|NA|TRBJ1-2|NA
CASSFPGENYGYTF
TGTGCCAGCAGTTTCCCCGGGGAGAACTATGGCTACACCTTC
>TRBV5-1|NA|TRBJ2-7|TRBD1
CASSSTGGEQYF
TGCGCCAGCAGCTCGACAGGGGGCGAGCAGTACTTC
>TRBV7-2|NA|TRBJ2-7|NA
CASSPAYEQYF
TGTGCCAGCAGCCCGGCCTACGAGCAGTACTTC
>TRBV5-4|NA|TRBJ2-2|NA
CASSNRNTGELFF
TGTGCCAGCAGCAACAGGAACACCGGGGAGCTGTTTTTT
>TRBV5-1|once|TRBJ2-3|TRBD1
CASSTDRGTDTQYF
TGCGCCAGCAGCACGGACAGGGGGACAGATACGCAGTATTTT
>TRBV19|NA|TRBJ1-2|TRBD1
CASDPGGADYGYTF
TGTGCCAGTGATCCAGGGGGCGCGGACTATGGCTACACCTTC
>TRBV2|NA|TRBJ2-5|TRBD2
CASSRGSGETQYF
TGTGCCAGCAGCCGCGGGAGTGGAGAGACCCAGTACTTC
>TRBV28|once|TRBJ2-1|NA
CASSSLGGLSYNEQFF
TGTGCCAGCAGTTCCCTTGGGGGACTCTCCTACAATGAGCAGTTCTTC
>TRBV6-5|NA|TRBJ1-2|NA
CASSFFTTGTNYGYTF
TGTGCCAGCAGTTTCTTCACGACAGGAACAAACTATGGCTACACCTTC
>TRBV6-5|once|TRBJ1-4|NA
CASRRRGASNEKLFF
TGTGCCAGCAGGAGGCGGGGGGCCTCCAATGAAAAACTGTTTTTT
>TRBV7-8|NA|TRBJ1-4|NA
CASSLYSTEKLFF
TGTGCCAGCAGCTTATACTCTACCGAAAAACTGTTTTTT
>TRBV4-1|NA|TRBJ2-7|TRBD2
CASSQSPGLAGNYEQYF
TGCGCCAGCAGCCAATCCCCGGGACTAGCGGGAAACTACGAGCAGTACTTC
>TRBV25-1|NA|TRBJ2-2|TRBD1
CASSALTGVPGELFF
TGTGCCAGCAGTGCTCTTACAGGGGTCCCCGGGGAGCTGTTTTTT
>TRBV7-2|NA|TRBJ2-3|NA
CASSSLGGPGDTQYF
TGTGCCAGCAGCTCATTGGGGGGGCCAGGAGATACGCAGTATTTT
>TRBV7-9|NA|TRBJ2-1|NA
CAQEALYNEQFF
TGTGCCCAGGAGGCGCTCTACAATGAGCAGTTCTTC
>TRBV29-1|NA|TRBJ2-2|TRBD2
CSAFSGVNTGELFF
TGCAGCGCTTTTAGCGGGGTGAACACCGGGGAGCTGTTTTTT
>TRBV6-5|NA|TRBJ2-2|TRBD1
CASSYWAGGVGGELFF
TGTGCCAGCAGTTACTGGGCAGGGGGCGTCGGCGGGGAGCTGTTTTTT
>TRBV19|NA|TRBJ1-1|NA
CASSFPLGQNTEAFF
TGTGCCAGTAGTTTCCCTTTAGGACAGAACACTGAAGCTTTCTTT
>TRBV9|NA|TRBJ2-7|NA
CASSAAPGGSYEQYF
TGTGCCAGCAGCGCAGCCCCTGGAGGGAGCTACGAGCAGTACTTC
>TRBV25-1|NA|TRBJ1-2|TRBD1
CASSRQGNYGYTF
TGTGCCAGCTCACGACAGGGTAACTATGGCTACACCTTC
>TRBV11-3|NA|TRBJ2-1|TRBD2
CASSLVREARSSYNEQFF
TGTGCCAGCAGCTTAGTGCGGGAGGCTAGGAGCTCCTACAATGAGCAGTTCTTC